Presented here are 3 T cell receptor beta chains from one specimen sequenced in a study of control samples from healthy donors and cancer patients. The method was immunoSEQ multiplex PCR; TCRdb's version includes in-frame clones alone and lacks a portion of them. The sample has fewer than 85,000 clones; over 90% are singletons. The sequenced sample consisted of blood. These receptors came from a woman in her 30s in good health.

The chain links TRBV11-2 to TRBJ2-1; 13 bases map to TRBD2. Trimming at V came to 5 bases and at J to 3 bases, leaving 4 bases not matched to a gene. Germline CDR1 and CDR2: SGHAT and FQNNGV. The CDR3 runs 16 residues. As DNA, the CDR3 is TGTGCCAGCAGCCCAGGGACTAGCGGGGACTACAATGAGCAGTTCTTC. This codes for CASSPGTSGDYNEQFF.

V gene TRBV2 combines with J gene TRBJ2-7, with D tentatively TRBD1 (6 bases). Deletions cut 7 bases from V and 5 bases from J, with 15 bases between. This CDR3 has 13 residues. Germline assignment: CDR1 SNHLY and CDR2 FYNNEI. CDR3 loop: CASNRARVDEQYF. As DNA, the CDR3 is TGTGCCAGCAACAGGGCCAGGGTGGACGAGCAGTACTTC.

The chain combines TRBV28 with TRBJ1-2; TRBD1 matches at 8 bases. CDR3 length equals 15 residues. Germline assignment: CDR1 MDHEN and CDR2 SYDVKM. The junction had 8 bases not matched to a gene; V was cut back by 5 bases and J by 3 bases. The CDR3 sequence: CASSINRGAYYGYTF. The DNA for the CDR3 is TGTGCCAGCAGTATCAACAGGGGGGCCTACTATGGCTACACCTTC.